The rows below give T cell receptor beta chains drawn from one sample of a study of CD8 T cells in Susac syndrome. Via MiXCR, TCRdb re-called the immunoSEQ multiplex PCR reads, giving one row per CDR3 protein. There are around 170,000 distinct CDR3 sequences in the sample; approximately 95% occur only once, and about 0.15% lies in the top ten. The sample consisted of CD8+ T cells from PBMCs. The receptors shown here come from a human donor with multiple sclerosis. Each CDR3 is given with its conserved first and last residue. Each record gives: V gene, clone size, D gene, J gene, CDR3 protein, CDR3 DNA. The D gene is left open where the match is weak. Some rows have no size entry. The others give once, few or many, or a class for an expanded clone.

>TRBV7-8|.|TRBD1|TRBJ1-5
CASSLGPSGGQPQHF
TGTGCCAGCAGCTTAGGGCCTTCAGGGGGCCAGCCCCAGCATTTT
>TRBV29-1|once|TRBD1|TRBJ2-7
CTAGTGVRCEQYF
TGCACGGCCGGGACAGGGGTGAGGTGCGAGCAGTACTTC
>TRBV29-1|.|.|TRBJ2-1
CSVEVGESYNEQFF
TGCAGCGTTGAGGTGGGGGAGTCCTACAATGAGCAGTTCTTC
>TRBV27|.|.|TRBJ2-3
CASSSVLARTDTQYF
TGTGCCAGCAGTTCTGTATTGGCTCGAACAGATACGCAGTATTTT
>TRBV12-3/TRBV12-4|.|.|TRBJ1-2
CASASQIRGSYTF
TGTGCCAGCGCCTCCCAGATAAGGGGTAGCTACACCTTC
>TRBV28|.|.|TRBJ2-7
CASSFTRGGESYEQYF
TGTGCCAGCAGTTTCACCCGAGGGGGGGAATCCTACGAGCAGTACTTC
>TRBV5-4|.|.|TRBJ2-7
CASSIAPRNEQYF
TGTGCCAGCAGCATAGCCCCAAGGAACGAGCAGTACTTC
>TRBV20-1|.|TRBD2|TRBJ2-7
CSASLTSGGAYEQYF
TGCAGTGCTAGCCTAACTAGCGGGGGGGCCTACGAGCAGTACTTC
>TRBV27|.|.|TRBJ2-3
CASSLSWGTQYF
TGTGCCAGCAGTTTATCATGGGGTACGCAGTATTTT
>TRBV6-5|.|TRBD2|TRBJ2-1
CASSTSGGFNEQFF
TGTGCCAGCAGCACTAGCGGGGGGTTCAATGAGCAGTTCTTC
>TRBV2|.|.|TRBJ1-5
CASSLILLQGNQPQHF
TGTGCCAGCAGTCTCATATTACTCCAGGGCAATCAGCCCCAGCATTTT
>TRBV18|once|.|TRBJ2-7
CASSPGWAYEQYF
TGTGCCAGCTCACCAGGATGGGCCTACGAGCAGTACTTC
>TRBV6-2/TRBV6-3|.|.|TRBJ2-1
CASSYALLGVEQFF
TGTGCCAGCAGTTACGCCCTGTTGGGGGTCGAGCAGTTCTTC
>TRBV19|.|.|TRBJ2-7
CASRGAGTYEQYF
TGTGCCTCCAGGGGGGCAGGTACCTACGAGCAGTACTTC
>TRBV12-3/TRBV12-4|.|TRBD2|TRBJ2-5
CASREGTRGQETQYF
TGTGCCAGCAGAGAAGGGACTAGGGGACAAGAGACCCAGTACTTC
>TRBV24-1|.|.|TRBJ2-3
CATASTGVTDTQYF
TGTGCCACCGCGTCTACGGGGGTGACAGATACGCAGTATTTT
>TRBV28|.|.|TRBJ2-3
CASRPPGTIPQDTQYF
TGTGCCAGCAGGCCCCCCGGGACAATTCCCCAAGATACGCAGTATTTT
>TRBV5-1|.|.|TRBJ2-3
CASSRDPGVGTDTQYF
TGCGCCAGCAGCCGGGACCCCGGGGTGGGCACAGATACGCAGTATTTT
>TRBV3-1|.|TRBD2|TRBJ2-1
CASSQEFPGLAGDSNEQFF
TGTGCCAGCAGCCAAGAATTCCCGGGGCTAGCGGGAGATTCCAATGAGCAGTTCTTC
>TRBV28|.|TRBD1|TRBJ2-3
CASTQDRAGDTQYF
TGTGCCAGCACCCAAGACAGGGCGGGAGATACGCAGTATTTT
>TRBV25-1|.|.|TRBJ2-5
CASKEGETQYF
TGTGCCAGCAAGGAGGGAGAGACCCAGTACTTC
>TRBV9|.|.|TRBJ2-2
CASRPSSTGELFF
TGTGCCAGCAGGCCCTCGAGCACCGGGGAGCTGTTTTTT
>TRBV2|.|TRBD2|TRBJ2-7
CASSGGSWYEQYF
TGTGCCAGCAGTGGCGGGAGTTGGTACGAGCAGTACTTC
>TRBV5-1|.|TRBD2|TRBJ2-7
CASSLEGVAGVRYEQYF
TGCGCCAGCAGCCTGGAAGGGGTAGCGGGAGTACGGTACGAGCAGTACTTC
>TRBV20-1|.|TRBD1|TRBJ1-2
CSARAPTGEYYGYTF
TGCAGTGCTAGAGCCCCAACAGGGGAATACTATGGCTACACCTTC
>TRBV27|.|.|TRBJ2-7
CASSRGQLSEQYF
TGTGCCAGCAGCCGAGGACAGCTAAGTGAGCAGTACTTC
>TRBV20-1|.|TRBD2|TRBJ2-7
CSARLAGEEQYF
TGCAGTGCTAGACTAGCGGGAGAGGAGCAGTACTTC
>TRBV27|once|.|TRBJ2-2
CASSLGRPNTGELFF
TGTGCCAGCAGTCTGGGGAGGCCGAACACCGGGGAGCTGTTTTTT
>TRBV27|.|.|TRBJ2-7
CASSFTGTREQYF
TGTGCCAGCAGTTTTACAGGGACTCGCGAGCAGTACTTC
>TRBV20-1|.|.|TRBJ2-1
CSADHYNEQFF
TGCAGTGCCGACCATTACAATGAGCAGTTCTTC
>TRBV7-3|.|.|TRBJ2-1
CASSLSAPNEQFF
TGTGCCAGCAGCTTATCCGCCCCAAATGAGCAGTTCTTC
>TRBV29-1|.|TRBD1|TRBJ2-7
CSVTGGQGFYEQYF
TGCAGCGTCACTGGGGGACAGGGTTTTTACGAGCAGTACTTC
>TRBV4-1|once|.|TRBJ2-3
CASSLVGHPEGADTQYF
TGCGCCAGCAGCCTTGTTGGTCACCCCGAGGGAGCAGATACGCAGTATTTT
>TRBV29-1|.|TRBD1|TRBJ1-2
CSVDRGPAWGYTF
TGCAGCGTTGACAGGGGGCCTGCTTGGGGCTACACCTTC
>TRBV6-1|.|.|TRBJ2-7
CASREPYREQYF
TGTGCCAGCCGAGAACCTTATCGCGAGCAGTACTTC
>TRBV4-1|.|.|TRBJ1-2
CASSQTIDRSDNYGYTF
TGCGCCAGCAGCCAAACTATAGACAGGTCGGACAACTATGGCTACACCTTC